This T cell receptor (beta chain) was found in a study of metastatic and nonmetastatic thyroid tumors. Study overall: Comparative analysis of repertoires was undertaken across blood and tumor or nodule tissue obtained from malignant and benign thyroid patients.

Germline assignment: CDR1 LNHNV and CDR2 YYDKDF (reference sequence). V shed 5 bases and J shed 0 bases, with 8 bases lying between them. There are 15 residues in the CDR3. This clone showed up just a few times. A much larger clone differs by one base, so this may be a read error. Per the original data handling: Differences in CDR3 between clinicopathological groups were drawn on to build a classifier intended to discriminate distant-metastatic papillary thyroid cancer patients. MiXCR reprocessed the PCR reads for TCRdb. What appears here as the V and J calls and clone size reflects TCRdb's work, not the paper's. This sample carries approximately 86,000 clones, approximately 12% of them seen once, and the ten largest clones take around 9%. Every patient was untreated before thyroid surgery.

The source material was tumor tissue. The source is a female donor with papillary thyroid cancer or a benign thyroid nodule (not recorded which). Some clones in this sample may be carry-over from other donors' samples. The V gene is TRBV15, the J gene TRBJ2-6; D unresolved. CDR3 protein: CATSSSISGANVLTF. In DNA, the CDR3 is TGTGCCACCAGCTCCTCAATCTCTGGGGCCAACGTCCTGACTTTC.